What follows are 6 T cell receptor beta chains derived from one specimen sequenced in a study of CD8+CD57+ T cells in acquired aplastic anemia. Those patients picked for sequencing had displayed CD8+CD57+ cell expansion on flow cytometry. The study profiled TCR beta VDJ and CDR3 using genomic DNA as template. TCRdb independently ran MiXCR on the reads; one entry per CDR3 protein. The sample includes 400,000 to 600,000 distinct CDR3 sequences, roughly 34% of them seen just once. Sample: sorted CD4+, CD8+, or CD8+CD57+ T cells (not recorded which) from PBMCs. The receptor set was obtained from a human donor with aplastic anemia.

This clonotype was detected a few times. V gene TRBV9 combines with J gene TRBJ1-1, with TRBD1 as a possible D gene (6 bases). V lost 6 bases, J lost 5 bases, and 20 bases lay in between. This CDR3 region has 15 residues. Germline assignment: CDR1 SGDLS and CDR2 YYNGEE. CDR3 coding DNA: TGTGCCAGCACTGTGGGACACTTCGGTGGGACTGAAGCTTTCTTT. It translates to CASTVGHFGGTEAFF. The full variable domain, rest sourced from reference TRBV9 and TRBJ1-1, is DSGVTQTPKHLITATGQRVTLRCSPRSGDLSVYWYQQSLDQGLQFLIQYYNGEERAKGNILERFSAQQFPDLHSELNLSSLELGDSALYFCASTVGHFGGTEAFFGQGTRLTVV.

The V call is TRBV6-1, the J call TRBJ1-1, with 9 bases lining up with TRBD1. The V and J ends lost 6 bases and 1 base, in that order; junction bases with no gene match: 3. Looked up from germline, CDR1 is MNHNS and CDR2 is SASEGT. This CDR3 contains 14 residues. The CDR3 region is CASRRDRENTEAFF. DNA for the CDR3: TGTGCCAGCAGGCGGGACAGGGAGAACACTGAAGCTTTCTTT.

The chain recombines TRBV7-2 with TRBJ2-5, with D tentatively TRBD2 (5 bases). V shed 5 bases and J shed 4 bases, with 14 bases lying between them. Germline values: CDR1 SGHTA, CDR2 FQGNSA. This CDR3 is built from 14 residues. The CDR3 is CASSRGLALETQYF. Written as DNA, the CDR3 is TGTGCCAGCAGCCGTGGGCTAGCCCTAGAGACCCAGTACTTC.

This clonotype was counted many times. The chain recombines TRBV7-3 with TRBJ2-7, with TRBD2 identical over 8 bases. In germline, CDR1 is SGHTA, CDR2 FQGTGA. J gave up 5 bases and V 5 bases, and 11 bases lay outside the gene matches. The CDR3 loop spans 15 amino acids. In nucleotides, the CDR3 is TGTGCCAGCAGCCGTCTCGGGGGGGAGGCAGACGAGCAGTACTTC. Its protein product is CASSRLGGEADEQYF.

In its sample, this clonotype was seen a few times. J is TRBJ1-6 and V is TRBV9, with a possible D match to TRBD1 (6 bases). The CDR3 loop spans 16 amino acids. CDR1 SGDLS and CDR2 YYNGEE come from the germline V gene. Trimming removed 6 bases from V and 0 bases from J, with 13 bases in between. The CDR3 nucleotides read TGTGCCAGCACCCGCGGGGGCAGCTCCTATAATTCACCCCTCCACTTT. It translates to CASTRGGSSYNSPLHF.

Concerning this clonotype itself: A read error is possible here, since a much larger clone lies one base away. This chain connects TRBV19 to TRBJ2-1, with 9 bases that match TRBD2. Germline lookup yields CDR1 LNHDA and CDR2 SQIVND (reference sequence). The CDR3 covers 15 residues. DNA for the CDR3: TGTGCCAGTAGTATTCCGACTAGCGGCTACAATAAGCAGTTCTTC. This sequence encodes CASSIPTSGYNKQFF.